The clone carrying this TCR beta chain was observed a few times. Antigen: not known. The sample belongs to a study of response to subunit inactivated influenza vaccine. Study results and caveats: With each seasonal influenza vaccination, the authors suggested, few new T cells are recruited.

The CDR3 contains 14 residues. Trimming removed 6 bases at V and 4 bases at J, with 15 bases between. TCRdb used MiXCR to reprocess the RT-PCR reads, holding one entry per CDR3 protein. The sample includes some 600,000 distinct CDR3 sequences, about 15% of them seen just once. The sequence was collected from a man in his forties or fifties who received an inactivated influenza vaccine. The chain recombines TRBV12-3 or TRBV12-4 with TRBJ1-1; TRBD1 is a possible D gene (5 bases). This sample comprised PBMCs from blood, obtained around 14 days before vaccination. The CDR3 DNA follows: TGTGCCAGCAGATTTGACAGCACGAGCACTGAAGCTTTCTTT. This translates into CASRFDSTSTEAFF.